These T cell receptor beta chains were read from a single sample in a study of blood T cell repertoires in COVID-19. The repertoire was sequenced with immunoSEQ multiplex PCR; TCRdb's copy has only in-frame clones and lacks some. The table includes approximately 100,000 clones, roughly 88% detected once. The sequencing input was peripheral blood. The source is a man between 60 and 70 years old with acute or convalescent COVID-19. Both conserved end residues are part of each CDR3. D genes are given only for firm matches. Rows may omit the clone size; those that give it use once, few, many or a size class.

j_call v_call clone_size d_call cdr3_aa cdr3_nt
TRBJ2-2 TRBV5-4 - TRBD1 CASSLGQGTTGELFF TGTGCCAGCAGCTTGGGACAGGGTACCACCGGGGAGCTGTTTTTT
TRBJ2-3 TRBV28 once - CASSFGGAGRDTQYF TGTGCCAGCAGTTTTGGGGGGGCAGGGAGAGATACGCAGTATTTT
TRBJ1-2 TRBV7-8 - TRBD1 CASSLGTGDYGYTF TGTGCCAGCAGCCTCGGGACAGGGGACTATGGCTACACCTTC
TRBJ1-2 TRBV29-1 - - CSVEDLGRNYGYTF TGCAGCGTTGAAGATCTTGGCAGGAACTATGGCTACACCTTC
TRBJ1-3 TRBV6-5 - - CASSSQTASGNTIYF TGTGCCAGCAGTTCACAGACAGCGTCTGGAAACACCATATATTTT
TRBJ2-5 TRBV5-1 - TRBD2 CASSFSSGGEQTQYF TGCGCCAGCAGCTTCTCTAGCGGGGGAGAACAGACCCAGTACTTC
TRBJ2-7 TRBV5-4 - TRBD2 CASSLIGGASYEQYF TGTGCCAGCAGCCTTATCGGGGGGGCCTCCTACGAGCAGTACTTC
TRBJ2-7 TRBV12-3/TRBV12-4 - - CASSLGSYYEQYF TGTGCCAGCAGTTTAGGTAGCTACTACGAGCAGTACTTC
TRBJ2-3 TRBV28 - TRBD2 CASSRLAGDTDTQYF TGTGCCAGCAGTCGACTAGCGGGGGACACAGATACGCAGTATTTT
TRBJ1-4 TRBV7-2 - - CASSLAWRSEKLFF TGTGCCAGCAGCTTAGCTTGGAGAAGTGAAAAACTGTTTTTT
TRBJ2-6 TRBV3-1/TRBV3-2 - TRBD1 CASSKGGYRAGANVLTF TGTGCCAGCAGCAAAGGGGGCTACAGGGCCGGGGCCAACGTCCTGACTTTC
TRBJ2-3 TRBV9 - TRBD2 CASSVSGRGGDTQYF TGTGCCAGCAGCGTGAGTGGGCGGGGAGGGGATACGCAGTATTTT
TRBJ2-1 TRBV28 - TRBD2 CASSSTPVLTSGDNEQFF TGTGCCAGCAGTTCAACCCCGGTTTTGACTAGCGGGGACAATGAGCAGTTCTTC
TRBJ2-3 TRBV5-5 once TRBD2 CASSLVLAAAQTQYF TGTGCCAGCAGCTTGGTCCTAGCGGCCGCTCAGACGCAGTATTTT
TRBJ2-3 TRBV10-2 - TRBD1 CASTAGTGGPDTQYF TGCGCCAGCACCGCCGGGACAGGGGGTCCAGATACGCAGTATTTT
TRBJ2-2 TRBV7-6 - - CASSLAGQGRITGELFF TGTGCCAGCAGCTTAGCGGGGCAGGGCCGGATCACCGGGGAGCTGTTTTTT
TRBJ1-1 TRBV28 - TRBD1 CASSSEETTGGRTEAFF TGTGCCAGCAGTTCCGAAGAAACTACAGGGGGTCGGACTGAAGCTTTCTTT
TRBJ2-5 TRBV4-3 - TRBD2 CASSQALSRSSGEETQYF TGCGCCAGCAGCCAAGCGCTCAGTAGGTCTAGCGGGGAAGAGACCCAGTACTTC
TRBJ2-6 TRBV4-3 - - CASSQVVRGTGANVLTF TGCGCCAGCAGCCAAGTCGTAAGGGGGACTGGGGCCAACGTCCTGACTTTC
TRBJ1-2 TRBV9 many - CASSVRSSLTPYQRWATYYGYTF TGTGCCAGCAGCGTAAGGTCGTCATTAACCCCGTATCAGAGATGGGCCACCTACTATGGCTACACCTTC
TRBJ2-3 TRBV5-1 - - CASSLDVTPTDTQYF TGCGCCAGCAGCTTGGATGTGACTCCCACAGATACGCAGTATTTT
TRBJ2-4 TRBV20-1 few - CSALDRPIQYF TGCAGTGCTCTAGACAGACCGATTCAGTACTTC
TRBJ1-6 TRBV27 - TRBD1 CASSSLVTGGNSPLHF TGTGCCAGCAGTTCCCTCGTAACAGGGGGTAATTCACCCCTCCACTTT
TRBJ1-6 TRBV5-6 - - CASTEGGYNSPLHF TGTGCCAGCACCGAAGGGGGTTATAATTCACCCCTCCACTTT
TRBJ1-2 TRBV9 - TRBD1 CASSMDRGDGYTF TGTGCCAGCAGCATGGACAGGGGGGATGGCTACACCTTC
TRBJ2-1 TRBV19 - - CASSPGQYNEQFF TGTGCCAGTAGTCCAGGACAGTACAATGAGCAGTTCTTC
TRBJ2-5 TRBV6-5 few TRBD2 CASTAGGPSQYF TGTGCCAGCACAGCGGGGGGCCCCTCCCAGTACTTC
TRBJ1-1 TRBV6-5 - - CASSYSPGTEAFF TGTGCCAGCAGTTACTCCCCGGGCACTGAAGCTTTCTTT
TRBJ1-4 TRBV28 - - CASSPGGATNEKLFF TGTGCCAGCAGTCCGGGGGGGGCAACTAATGAAAAACTGTTTTTT
TRBJ2-5 TRBV7-2 - - CASSLRKLAPLYF TGTGCCAGCAGCCTAAGGAAACTAGCTCCGCTTTACTTC
TRBJ1-1 TRBV7-9 few - CASSVGHSTEAFF TGTGCCAGCAGCGTCGGTCACAGCACTGAAGCTTTCTTT
TRBJ2-5 TRBV5-4 - - CASSQRLVQETQYF TGTGCCAGCAGCCAACGACTAGTTCAAGAGACCCAGTACTTC
TRBJ2-3 TRBV11-2 once - CASSLDGDSTDTQYF TGTGCCAGCAGCTTAGACGGGGATAGCACAGATACGCAGTATTTT